These 25 T cell receptor beta chains were all obtained from the same sample, sequenced in a study of CD8 T cells in Susac syndrome. Reverse transcription of roughly 0.5 to 1 ug RNA used random hexamers. TCRdb redid the calling of the immunoSEQ multiplex PCR reads with MiXCR, one entry per CDR3 protein. The data contain about 210,000 distinct CDR3 sequences, over 90% of them singletons. Specimen: CD4+ T cells from PBMCs. The source of these receptors is a human donor with Susac syndrome.

V usage is TRBV12-3 or TRBV12-4 and J usage is TRBJ2-7, with D perhaps TRBD2 (6 bases). The CDR3 consists of 12 residues. V was clipped by 8 bases and J by 4 bases, with 12 bases between them. The CDR3 spells CASEGAGYEQYF. CDR3 sequence (DNA): TGTGCCAGCGAGGGCGCGGGGTACGAGCAGTACTTC.

The V call is TRBV9, the J call TRBJ2-5; 10 bases are a match to TRBD2. V was pared by 1 base and J by 5 bases, with 5 bases of the junction left unmatched. This CDR3 is built from 15 residues. The germline CDR1 and CDR2 sequences are SGDLS and YYNGEE. The CDR3 coding sequence is TGTGCCAGCAGCGTAAGCGGGGGGGCCGGCGAGACCCAGTACTTC. This codes for CASSVSGGAGETQYF.

The gene calls are TRBV7-2 and TRBJ2-7; D is tentatively TRBD1 or TRBD2 (5 bases each). Trimming removed 1 base at V and 0 bases at J, with 13 bases between. CDR1 and CDR2 (germline): SGHTA, FQGNSA. This CDR3 is 16 amino acids long. The CDR3 bases are TGTGCCAGCAGCTTAGAGTCAGGGACGAGCTCCTACGAGCAGTACTTC. The encoded protein is CASSLESGTSSYEQYF.

The chain has TRBV30 and TRBJ1-2; D perhaps matches TRBD1 (6 bases). Looked up from germline, CDR1 is GTSNPN and CDR2 is SVGIG (reference sequence). V was clipped by 0 bases and J by 5 bases, with 10 bases between them. This CDR3 contains 13 residues. The CDR3 DNA is TGTGCCTGGAGTGTACAGGGAGGTTATGGCTACACCTTC. Its protein product is CAWSVQGGYGYTF. The full variable domain, with the rest looked up from reference TRBV30 and TRBJ1-2, is SQTIHQWPATLVQPVGSPLSLECTVEGTSNPNLYWYRQAAGRGLQLLFYSVGIGQISSEVPQNLSASRPQDRQFILSSKKLLLSDSGFYLCAWSVQGGYGYTFGSGTRLTVV.

The rearrangement joins TRBV19 to TRBJ1-5; TRBD1 agrees at 9 bases. V lost 5 bases to trimming and J lost 5 bases; unmatched junction nucleotides: 13. The CDR3 spans 17 residues. Germline CDR1 and CDR2: LNHDA and SQIVND (reference sequence). This CDR3 reads CASSSPPGTGTHQPQHF. DNA of the CDR3: TGTGCCAGTAGTTCACCCCCGGGGACAGGGACGCATCAGCCCCAGCATTTT.

The chain is built from TRBV4-3 and TRBJ1-4; D is unresolved. Germline V lookup: CDR1 LGHNA, CDR2 YSLEER. The CDR3 is made up of 15 amino acids. Trimming removed 0 bases from V and 3 bases from J, with 8 bases in between. CDR3 loop: CASSQDNGANEKLFF. In DNA form, the CDR3 reads TGCGCCAGCAGCCAAGATAACGGGGCTAATGAAAAACTGTTTTTT.

As concerns this clonotype: At one of its ends the junction is not consistent with the germline gene, which may arise from a read error. This chain joins TRBV30 and TRBJ2-2; tentative D call: TRBD2 (6 bases). Per germline, CDR1 GTSNPN and CDR2 SVGIG (reference sequence). This CDR3 contains 14 residues. The chain's CDR3 is CARRGLTDTGELFF. In DNA form, the CDR3 reads TGTGCCCGGAGGGGTCTAACGGACACCGGGGAGCTGTTTTTT.

This clonotype was detected a few times. The CDR3 DNA reads as TGCAGCGTCTCCCGGGACCGGGACAGGGGGCCCGGGGCCAACGTCCTGACTTTC. Translation gives CSVSRDRDRGPGANVLTF. The chain uses TRBV29-1 and TRBJ2-6; 12 bases are a match to TRBD1. Per germline, CDR1 SQVTM and CDR2 ANQGSEA. With V trimmed by 6 bases and J by 4 bases, 13 bases remained unmatched. The CDR3 contains 18 residues.

The gene calls are TRBV7-2 and TRBJ1-1; perhaps TRBD1 as D (5 bases). CDR1 and CDR2 (germline): SGHTA, FQGNSA. The germline V and J ends were trimmed by 5 bases and 11 bases, with 15 bases remaining between them. This CDR3 region has 12 residues. In DNA form, the CDR3 reads TGTGCCAGCAGCCCGCAGGGAGAGACGGCTTTCTTT. It translates to CASSPQGETAFF.

As DNA, the CDR3 is TGCGCCAGCAGCGCAGCAATAGAAGAGACCCAGTACTTC. This encodes CASSAAIEETQYF. The J gene is TRBJ2-5, the V gene TRBV5-1; D remains unclear. Trimming removed 4 bases from V and 3 bases from J, with 10 bases in between. The CDR3 extends over 13 amino acids. Germline values: CDR1 SGHRS, CDR2 YFSETQ. The whole variable domain, filled in from reference TRBV5-1 and TRBJ2-5, reads KAGVTQTPRYLIKTRGQQVTLSCSPISGHRSVSWYQQTPGQGLQFLFEYFSETQRNKGNFPGRFSGRQFSNSRSEMNVSTLELGDSALYLCASSAAIEETQYFGPGTRLLVL.

The chain combines TRBV3-1 with TRBJ1-2; a possible D gene is TRBD1 (5 bases). Trimming shortened V by 0 bases and J by 8 bases, and 13 bases separated the two germline ends. The CDR3 loop spans 14 amino acids. The germline gives CDR1 LGHDT, CDR2 YNNKEL (reference sequence). This CDR3 reads CASSQEGPTRGYTF. Written as DNA, the CDR3 is TGTGCCAGCAGCCAAGAGGGACCTACTAGGGGCTACACCTTC.

This clonotype appeared a single time. V and J are TRBV20-1 and TRBJ2-7; TRBD1 matches 8 bases. V gave up 6 bases and J gave up 7 bases; unmatched junction bases: 11. CDR1 is DFQATT and CDR2 is SNEGSKA in the germline V gene (reference sequence). The CDR3 totals 13 residues. The CDR3: CSAQQGGLREQYF. The DNA for the CDR3 is TGCAGTGCGCAACAGGGGGGCCTAAGGGAGCAGTACTTC.

This rearrangement joins TRBV7-9 to TRBJ2-5, with 11 bases lining up with TRBD1. Germline V lookup: CDR1 SEHNR, CDR2 FQNEAQ (reference sequence). Unmatched junction bases numbered 4, after V lost 6 bases and J lost 4 bases. The CDR3 has 14 amino acids. The CDR3 here is CASSPGTGGETQYF. The CDR3 bases are TGTGCCAGCAGTCCCGGGACAGGGGGAGAGACCCAGTACTTC.

The chain carries TRBV7-2 and TRBJ1-2; D remains ambiguous. V lost 3 bases and J lost 2, with 13 bases in between. This CDR3 contains 15 residues. Germline V gene data show CDR1 as SGHTA and CDR2 as FQGNSA. CDR3 nucleotide sequence: TGTGCCAGCAGCTTGGACCTCGGAGGGAACTATGGCTACACCTTC. Its protein is CASSLDLGGNYGYTF.

The chain uses TRBV30 and TRBJ1-1; D gene unclear. CDR3 length equals 15 residues. V gave up 7 bases and J gave up 1 base, with 19 bases separating them. Germline CDR1 is GTSNPN and CDR2 is SVGIG (reference sequence). CDR3 residues: CASSPTMARNTEAFF. CDR3 DNA sequence: TGTGCCTCCTCGCCGACAATGGCCCGGAACACTGAAGCTTTCTTT.

CDR3 sequence reads: CASSQRSESNQPQHF. The DNA for the CDR3 is TGTGCCAGCAGTCAAAGATCAGAGAGCAATCAGCCCCAGCATTTT. V gene TRBV12-3 or TRBV12-4 combines with J gene TRBJ1-5; D ambiguous. V lost 5 bases and J lost 1, with 12 bases in between. The CDR3 loop spans 15 amino acids.

This sequence joins TRBV6-5 and TRBJ1-2; D gene ambiguous. CDR1 is MNHEY, CDR2 SVGAGI, per germline. The CDR3 has 14 amino acids. With 6 bases removed from V and 4 bases from J, the gap between germline ends came to 15 bases. CDR3 DNA: TGTGCCAGCAGGCCTAGCCTAGGAGGCTATGGCTACACCTTC. It codes for CASRPSLGGYGYTF.

V usage is TRBV12-3 or TRBV12-4 and J usage is TRBJ2-7; 7 bases agree with TRBD1. The CDR3 runs to 18 residues. V lost 4 bases and J lost 0; bases outside the gene matches: 15. CDR3 coding DNA: TGTGCCAGCAGTTACACGCCCCCCGGGACAGCCATCTCCTACGAGCAGTACTTC. It specifies CASSYTPPGTAISYEQYF.

The chain carries TRBV20-1 and TRBJ2-5; D gene uncertain. The length of the CDR3 is 15 residues. V lost 5 bases and J lost 2, with 18 bases in between. Germline lookup yields CDR1 DFQATT and CDR2 SNEGSKA (reference sequence). CDR3 nucleotide sequence: TGCAGTGCTCACCCTTCGACTTCAGCTCAAGAGACCCAGTACTTC. Amino acid sequence: CSAHPSTSAQETQYF.

The chain uses TRBV6-2 or TRBV6-3 and TRBJ2-2; no firm D call. The CDR3 totals 15 residues. CDR1 is MNHEY, CDR2 SVGEGT, per germline. Deletions cut 5 bases from V and 5 bases from J, with 15 bases between. Here the CDR3 DNA reads TGTGCCAGCAGTCCGCCGGCCGTGGGGACCGGGGAGCTGTTTTTT. It translates to CASSPPAVGTGELFF.

The V call is TRBV7-3, the J call TRBJ1-6, with a possible D match to TRBD1 (5 bases). CDR3 length: 15 amino acids. V was trimmed by 3 bases and J by 7 bases, leaving 13 bases between them. Germline values: CDR1 SGHTA, CDR2 FQGTGA. The CDR3 region has the DNA TGTGCCAGCAGCTTGTACGGGGGGTTGAATTCACCCCTCCACTTT. Protein sequence: CASSLYGGLNSPLHF.

This chain uses TRBV30 with TRBJ1-6; D not certain. There are 17 residues in the CDR3. Germline CDR1 reads GTSNPN; CDR2 reads SVGIG (reference sequence). Deletions cut 4 bases from V and 8 bases from J, with 24 bases between. The CDR3 bases are TGTGCCTGGATACCTTTTACGGTGGGGAATCTGGATTCACCCCTCCACTTT. This encodes CAWIPFTVGNLDSPLHF.

This chain uses TRBV7-2 with TRBJ2-3; D is uncertain. Looked up from germline, CDR1 is SGHTA and CDR2 is FQGNSA. The V end was cut by 1 base, the J end by 1 base, with 9 bases between. The CDR3 totals 15 residues. The CDR3 loop reads CASSLVSDGTDTQYF. Written as DNA, the CDR3 is TGTGCCAGCAGCTTAGTCTCAGACGGCACAGATACGCAGTATTTT.

This clonotype came up a few times. The chain carries TRBV7-2 and TRBJ1-1; 7 bases are a match to TRBD1. V lost 5 bases to trimming and J lost 2 bases; unmatched junction nucleotides: 5. The CDR3 is 14 amino acids. Germline CDR1 and CDR2: SGHTA and FQGNSA. This CDR3 reads CASSLRQGNTEAFF. DNA for the CDR3: TGTGCCAGCAGCCTGAGACAGGGTAACACTGAAGCTTTCTTT.

The V and J genes are TRBV4-2 and TRBJ1-1; 7 nucleotides agree with TRBD1. With 7 bases clipped from V and 3 bases from J, the junction kept 14 bases outside the gene matches. Germline V gene data show CDR1 as LGHNA and CDR2 as YNFKEQ. The CDR3 totals 16 residues. CDR3 amino acids: CASITGQGVKDTEAFF. The CDR3 bases are TGTGCCAGCATCACGGGGCAGGGGGTAAAAGACACTGAAGCTTTCTTT.